Listed below are T cell receptor beta chains from one sample, sequenced in a study of cytomegalovirus exposure and HLA in healthy donors. Profiling relied on immunoSEQ multiplex PCR, and the TCRdb table lists in-frame clones only, not all of them. The sample yields 130,000 or so clones, more than 60% seen once. Sequencing used PBMCs. Receptors were obtained from a man in his forties in good health and CMV-seronegative. CDR3s include the opening cysteine and the closing phenylalanine or tryptophan. A D gene is named only where the DNA matches it firmly. Only some rows state a clone size, as once, few, many or a class for expanded clones.

CDR3nt: TGTGCCAGCAGCAAGCCCGGCGGGGGGGATACGCAGTATTTT
CDR3aa: CASSKPGGGDTQYF
j_gene: TRBJ2-3
abundance: .
v_gene: TRBV28
d_gene: TRBD2

CDR3nt: TGTGCCAGCAGCTCCTCCCAGGGGGTTGGCTACACCTTC
CDR3aa: CASSSSQGVGYTF
j_gene: TRBJ1-2
abundance: .
v_gene: TRBV7-6
d_gene: TRBD1

CDR3nt: TGCGCCAGCAGCTCGGAGTTACAGGGGACGGGGGCAGATACGCAGTATTTT
CDR3aa: CASSSELQGTGADTQYF
j_gene: TRBJ2-3
abundance: .
v_gene: TRBV5-1
d_gene: .

CDR3nt: TGTGCCAGCAGTTACTCACAGGGCTCCTACAATGAGCAGTTCTTC
CDR3aa: CASSYSQGSYNEQFF
j_gene: TRBJ2-1
abundance: .
v_gene: TRBV6-5
d_gene: .

CDR3nt: TGTGCCAGCAGCTGGGGACAGGGGGGAAACATTCAGTACTTC
CDR3aa: CASSWGQGGNIQYF
j_gene: TRBJ2-4
abundance: .
v_gene: TRBV7-9
d_gene: TRBD1

CDR3nt: TGTGCCAGCAGCACGGGACAGGGCGGGCAGCCCCAGCATTTT
CDR3aa: CASSTGQGGQPQHF
j_gene: TRBJ1-5
abundance: few
v_gene: TRBV5-6
d_gene: TRBD1

CDR3nt: TGTGCCAGCAGCTTAAGAGGGGGACTAATAAATACGCAGTATTTT
CDR3aa: CASSLRGGLINTQYF
j_gene: TRBJ2-3
abundance: .
v_gene: TRBV7-8
d_gene: .

CDR3nt: TGCGCCAGCAGCTTAGGGGCAAGTGAAACTAATGAAAAACTGTTTTTT
CDR3aa: CASSLGASETNEKLFF
j_gene: TRBJ1-4
abundance: .
v_gene: TRBV5-1
d_gene: .

CDR3nt: TGTGCCAGTAGTACCAGACAGGGCGGTGAAAAACTGTTTTTT
CDR3aa: CASSTRQGGEKLFF
j_gene: TRBJ1-4
abundance: .
v_gene: TRBV19
d_gene: TRBD1

CDR3nt: TGTGCCAGCAGCTCCAGCCTGGGACAGGGTGAAGCTTTCTTT
CDR3aa: CASSSSLGQGEAFF
j_gene: TRBJ1-1
abundance: .
v_gene: TRBV7-9
d_gene: TRBD1